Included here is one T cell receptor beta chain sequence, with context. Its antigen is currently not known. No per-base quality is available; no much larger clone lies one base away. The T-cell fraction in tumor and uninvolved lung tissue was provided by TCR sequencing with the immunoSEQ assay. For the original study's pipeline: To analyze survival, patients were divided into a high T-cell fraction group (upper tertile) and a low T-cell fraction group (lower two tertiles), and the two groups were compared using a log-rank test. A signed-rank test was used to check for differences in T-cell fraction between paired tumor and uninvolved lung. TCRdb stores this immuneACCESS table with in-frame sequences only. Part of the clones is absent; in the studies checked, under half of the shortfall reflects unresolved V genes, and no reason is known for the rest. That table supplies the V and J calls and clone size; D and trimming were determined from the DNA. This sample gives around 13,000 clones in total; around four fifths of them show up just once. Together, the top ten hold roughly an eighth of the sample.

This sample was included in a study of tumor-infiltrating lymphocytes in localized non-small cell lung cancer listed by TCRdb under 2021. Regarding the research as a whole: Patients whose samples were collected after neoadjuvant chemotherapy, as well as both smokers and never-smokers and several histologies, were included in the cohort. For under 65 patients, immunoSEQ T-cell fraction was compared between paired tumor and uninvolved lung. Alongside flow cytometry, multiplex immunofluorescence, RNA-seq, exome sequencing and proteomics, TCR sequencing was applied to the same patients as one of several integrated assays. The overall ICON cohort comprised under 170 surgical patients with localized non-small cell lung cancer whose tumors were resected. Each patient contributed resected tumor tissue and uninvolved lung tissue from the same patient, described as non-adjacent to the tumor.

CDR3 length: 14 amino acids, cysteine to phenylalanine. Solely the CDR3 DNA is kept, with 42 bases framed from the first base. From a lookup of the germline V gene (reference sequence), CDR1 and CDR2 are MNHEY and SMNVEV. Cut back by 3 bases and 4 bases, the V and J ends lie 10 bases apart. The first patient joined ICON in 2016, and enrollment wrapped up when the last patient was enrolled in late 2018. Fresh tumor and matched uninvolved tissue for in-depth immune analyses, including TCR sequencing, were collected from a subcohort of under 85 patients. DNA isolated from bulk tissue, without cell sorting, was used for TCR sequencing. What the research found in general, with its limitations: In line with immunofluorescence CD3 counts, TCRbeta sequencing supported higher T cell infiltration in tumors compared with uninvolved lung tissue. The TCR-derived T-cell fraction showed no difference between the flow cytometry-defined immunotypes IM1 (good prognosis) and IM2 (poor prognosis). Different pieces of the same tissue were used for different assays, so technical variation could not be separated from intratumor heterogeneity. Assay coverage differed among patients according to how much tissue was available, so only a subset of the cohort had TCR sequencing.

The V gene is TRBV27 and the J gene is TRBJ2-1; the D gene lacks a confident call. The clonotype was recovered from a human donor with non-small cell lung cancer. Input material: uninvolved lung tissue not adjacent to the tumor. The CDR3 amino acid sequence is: CASSFRLEYNEQFF. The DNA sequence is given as TGTGCCAGCAGTTTTAGGCTAGAGTACAATGAGCAGTTCTTC.